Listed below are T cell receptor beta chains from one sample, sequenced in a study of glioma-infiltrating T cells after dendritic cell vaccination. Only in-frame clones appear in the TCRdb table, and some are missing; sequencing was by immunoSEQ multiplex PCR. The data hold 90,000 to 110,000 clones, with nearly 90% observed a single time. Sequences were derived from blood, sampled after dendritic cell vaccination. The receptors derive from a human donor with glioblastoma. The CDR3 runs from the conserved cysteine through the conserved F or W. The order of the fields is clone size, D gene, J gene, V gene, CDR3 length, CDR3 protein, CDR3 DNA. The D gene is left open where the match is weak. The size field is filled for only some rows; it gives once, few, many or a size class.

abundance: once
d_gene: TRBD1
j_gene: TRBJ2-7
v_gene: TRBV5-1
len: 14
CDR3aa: CASSPGRGGDEQYF
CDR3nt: TGCGCCAGCAGCCCCGGAAGAGGGGGCGACGAGCAGTACTTC

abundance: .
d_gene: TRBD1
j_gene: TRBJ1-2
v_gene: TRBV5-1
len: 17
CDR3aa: CASSKRSGQSLLYGYTF
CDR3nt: TGCGCCAGCAGCAAACGTTCGGGACAGAGCCTCCTCTATGGCTACACCTTC

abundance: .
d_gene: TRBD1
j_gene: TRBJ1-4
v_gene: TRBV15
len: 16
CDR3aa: CATSRDGTGGIEKLFF
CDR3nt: TGTGCCACCAGCAGAGATGGGACAGGGGGTATCGAAAAACTGTTTTTT

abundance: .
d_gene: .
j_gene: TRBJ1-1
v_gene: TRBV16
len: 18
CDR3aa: CASSQSGVFRVANTEAFF
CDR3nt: TGTGCCAGCAGCCAATCTGGGGTATTCAGGGTGGCGAACACTGAAGCTTTCTTT

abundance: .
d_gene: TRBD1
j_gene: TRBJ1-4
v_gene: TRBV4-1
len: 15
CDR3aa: CASSLTGQGNEKLFF
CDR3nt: TGCGCCAGCAGCCTGACGGGACAGGGGAATGAAAAACTGTTTTTT

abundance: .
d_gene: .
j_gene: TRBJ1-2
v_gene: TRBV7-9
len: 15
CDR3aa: CASSLAGSDYYGYTF
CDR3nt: TGTGCCAGCAGCTTAGCGGGGAGCGACTACTATGGCTACACCTTC

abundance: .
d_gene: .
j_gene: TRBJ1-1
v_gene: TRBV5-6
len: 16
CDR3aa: CASSLERTDINTEAFF
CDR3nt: TGTGCCAGCAGCTTGGAAAGGACAGATATTAACACTGAAGCTTTCTTT

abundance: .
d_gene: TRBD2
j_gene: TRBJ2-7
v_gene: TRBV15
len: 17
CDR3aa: CATSRAPLAGVSYEQYF
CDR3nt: TGTGCCACCAGCAGAGCCCCACTAGCGGGTGTATCCTACGAGCAGTACTTC

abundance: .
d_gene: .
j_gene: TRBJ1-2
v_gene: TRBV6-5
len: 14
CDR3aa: CASRPGGQGYGYTF
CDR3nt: TGTGCCAGCAGACCCGGGGGGCAGGGCTATGGCTACACCTTC

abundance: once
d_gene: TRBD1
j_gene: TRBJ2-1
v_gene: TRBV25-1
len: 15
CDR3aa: CASRRPGQGTNEQFF
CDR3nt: TGTGCCAGCAGGAGACCGGGACAGGGGACAAATGAGCAGTTCTTC

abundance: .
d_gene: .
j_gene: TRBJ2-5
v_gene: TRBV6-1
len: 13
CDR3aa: CASRGSLGETQYF
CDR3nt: TGTGCCAGCAGGGGGAGCCTAGGGGAGACCCAGTACTTC

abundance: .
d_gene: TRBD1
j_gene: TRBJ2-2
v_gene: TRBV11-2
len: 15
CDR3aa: CASSLRGLRTGELFF
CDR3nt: TGTGCCAGCAGCTTAAGGGGGCTGAGGACCGGGGAGCTGTTTTTT

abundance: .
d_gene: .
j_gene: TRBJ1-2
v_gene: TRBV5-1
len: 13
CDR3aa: CASSRFASRGYTF
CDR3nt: TGCGCCAGCAGCCGTTTTGCTTCGCGGGGCTACACCTTC

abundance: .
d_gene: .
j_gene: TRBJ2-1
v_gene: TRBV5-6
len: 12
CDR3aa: CASSLGRDEQFF
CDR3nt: TGTGCCAGCAGCTTGGGACGGGATGAGCAGTTCTTC

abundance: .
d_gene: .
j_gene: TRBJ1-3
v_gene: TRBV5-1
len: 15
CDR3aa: CASSLDSYSGNTIYF
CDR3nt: TGCGCCAGCAGCCTCGACAGCTACTCTGGAAACACCATATATTTT

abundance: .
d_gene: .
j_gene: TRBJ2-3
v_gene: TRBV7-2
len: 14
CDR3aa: CASSLAPLTDTQYF
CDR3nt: TGTGCCAGCAGCTTAGCCCCCTTAACAGATACGCAGTATTTT

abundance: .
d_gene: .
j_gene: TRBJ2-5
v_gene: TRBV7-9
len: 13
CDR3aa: CASSFGGQETQYF
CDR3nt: TGTGCCAGCAGCTTTGGCGGTCAAGAGACCCAGTACTTC

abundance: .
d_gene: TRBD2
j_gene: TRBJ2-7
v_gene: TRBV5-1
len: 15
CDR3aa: CASSAGETSGKLKYF
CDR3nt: TGCGCCAGCAGCGCTGGTGAGACTAGCGGGAAGTTGAAGTACTTC

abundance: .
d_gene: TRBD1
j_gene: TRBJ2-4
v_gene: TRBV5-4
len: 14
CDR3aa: CASSDTGVMDIQYF
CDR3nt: TGTGCCAGCAGCGATACAGGGGTAATGGACATTCAGTACTTC

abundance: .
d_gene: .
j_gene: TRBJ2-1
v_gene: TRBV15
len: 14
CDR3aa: CATSRDHAMREQFF
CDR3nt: TGTGCCACCAGCAGAGACCACGCGATGCGTGAGCAGTTCTTC

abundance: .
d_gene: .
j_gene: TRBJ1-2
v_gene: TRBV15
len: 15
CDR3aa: CATSREKDGFYGYTF
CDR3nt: TGTGCCACCAGCAGAGAAAAAGACGGGTTCTATGGCTACACCTTC

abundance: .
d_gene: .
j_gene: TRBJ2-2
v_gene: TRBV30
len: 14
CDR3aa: CACPLEGRAGELFF
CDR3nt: TGTGCCTGTCCCCTAGAAGGGAGAGCCGGGGAGCTGTTTTTT

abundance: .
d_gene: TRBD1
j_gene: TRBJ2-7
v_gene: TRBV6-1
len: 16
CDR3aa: CASSDFNLGQGYEQYF
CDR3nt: TGTGCCAGCAGTGATTTTAATTTGGGACAGGGCTACGAGCAGTACTTC

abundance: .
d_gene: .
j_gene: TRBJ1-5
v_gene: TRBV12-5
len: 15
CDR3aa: CASAPTEGGNQPQHF
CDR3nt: TGTGCTAGTGCTCCGACCGAGGGGGGCAATCAGCCCCAGCATTTT

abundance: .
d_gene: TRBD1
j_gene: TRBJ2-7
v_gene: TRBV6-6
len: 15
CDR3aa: CASSPIGTGYGEQYF
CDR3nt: TGTGCCAGCAGCCCAATCGGGACAGGGTATGGCGAGCAGTACTTC

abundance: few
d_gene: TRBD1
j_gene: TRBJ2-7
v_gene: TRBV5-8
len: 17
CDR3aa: CASSLGGTGIIPYEQYF
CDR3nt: TGTGCCAGCAGCTTGGGGGGGACAGGGATTATACCCTACGAGCAGTACTTC

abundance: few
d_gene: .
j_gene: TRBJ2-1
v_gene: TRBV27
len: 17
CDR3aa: CASSLGDPYGRYNEQFF
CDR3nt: TGTGCCAGCAGTTTAGGGGATCCGTATGGGAGATACAATGAGCAGTTCTTC

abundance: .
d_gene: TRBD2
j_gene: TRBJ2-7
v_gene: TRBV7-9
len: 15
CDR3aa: CASSPDNSGMSEQYF
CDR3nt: TGTGCCAGCAGCCCAGACAATAGCGGGATGTCTGAGCAGTACTTC

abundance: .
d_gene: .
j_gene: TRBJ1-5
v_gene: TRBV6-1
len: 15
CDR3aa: CASTEAGGGNQPQHF
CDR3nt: TGTGCCAGCACCGAAGCGGGGGGGGGCAATCAGCCCCAGCATTTT

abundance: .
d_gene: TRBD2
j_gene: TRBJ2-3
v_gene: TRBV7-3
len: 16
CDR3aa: CASSRGVAGVSDTQYF
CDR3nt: TGTGCCAGCAGCCGGGGGGTAGCGGGAGTTTCGGATACGCAGTATTTT

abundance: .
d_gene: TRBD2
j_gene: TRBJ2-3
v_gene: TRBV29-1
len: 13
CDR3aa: CSVAAGRPDTQYF
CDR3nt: TGCAGCGTTGCAGCGGGAAGGCCAGATACGCAGTATTTT

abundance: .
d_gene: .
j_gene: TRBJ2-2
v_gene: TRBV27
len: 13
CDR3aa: CASSKGLTGELFF
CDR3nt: TGTGCCAGCAGTAAGGGACTTACCGGGGAGCTGTTTTTT

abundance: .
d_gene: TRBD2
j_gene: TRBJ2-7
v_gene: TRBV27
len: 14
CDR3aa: CASSLAGVAYEQYF
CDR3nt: TGTGCCAGCAGCTTAGCGGGGGTTGCCTACGAGCAGTACTTC

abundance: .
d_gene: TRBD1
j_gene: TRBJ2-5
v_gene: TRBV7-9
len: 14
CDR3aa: CASSFGQVQETQYF
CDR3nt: TGTGCCAGCAGTTTCGGACAGGTCCAAGAGACCCAGTACTTC

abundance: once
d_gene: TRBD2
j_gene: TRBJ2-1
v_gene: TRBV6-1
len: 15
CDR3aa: CATYSGRALVNEQFF
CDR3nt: TGTGCCACCTATAGCGGGAGGGCCCTCGTGAATGAGCAGTTCTTC

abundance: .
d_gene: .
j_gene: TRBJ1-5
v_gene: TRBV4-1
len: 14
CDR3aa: CASSQAGDNQPQHF
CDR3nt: TGCGCCAGCAGCCAAGCGGGAGATAATCAGCCCCAGCATTTT

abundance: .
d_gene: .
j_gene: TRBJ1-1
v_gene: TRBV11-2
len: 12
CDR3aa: CASSFMATEAFF
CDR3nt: TGTGCCAGCAGCTTTATGGCCACTGAAGCTTTCTTT

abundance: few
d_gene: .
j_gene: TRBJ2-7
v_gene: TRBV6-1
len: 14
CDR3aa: CASLLTGSSYEQYF
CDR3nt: TGTGCCAGCCTCCTTACAGGGAGCTCCTACGAGCAGTACTTC

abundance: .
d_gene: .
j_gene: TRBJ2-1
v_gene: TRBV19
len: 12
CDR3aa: CASSIRGTRQFF
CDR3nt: TGTGCCAGTAGTATTAGGGGGACACGGCAGTTCTTC

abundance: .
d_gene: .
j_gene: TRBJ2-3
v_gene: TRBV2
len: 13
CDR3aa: CASKEGYTDTQYF
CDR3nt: TGTGCCAGCAAGGAGGGTTACACAGATACGCAGTATTTT

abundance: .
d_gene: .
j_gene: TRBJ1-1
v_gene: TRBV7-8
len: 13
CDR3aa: CASLRDRNTEAFF
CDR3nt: TGTGCCAGCCTCAGAGACAGGAACACTGAAGCTTTCTTT

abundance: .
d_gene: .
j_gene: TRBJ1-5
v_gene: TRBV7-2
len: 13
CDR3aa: CASSFYINQPQHF
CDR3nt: TGTGCCAGCAGCTTCTATATCAATCAGCCCCAGCATTTT

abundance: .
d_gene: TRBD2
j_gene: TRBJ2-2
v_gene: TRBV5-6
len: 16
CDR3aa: CASSFGLAARTGELFF
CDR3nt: TGTGCCAGCAGCTTCGGACTAGCGGCGAGGACCGGGGAGCTGTTTTTT

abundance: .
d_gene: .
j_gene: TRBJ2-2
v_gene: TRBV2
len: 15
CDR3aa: CASSGTGGGTGELFF
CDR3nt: TGTGCCAGCAGTGGCACAGGGGGGGGAACCGGGGAGCTGTTTTTT

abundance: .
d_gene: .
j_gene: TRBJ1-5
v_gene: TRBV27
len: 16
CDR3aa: CASRERGYYSNQPQHF
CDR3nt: TGTGCCAGCAGGGAACGGGGGTATTATAGCAATCAGCCCCAGCATTTT

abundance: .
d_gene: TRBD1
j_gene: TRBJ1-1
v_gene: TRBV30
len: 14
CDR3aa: CACYLQGERTEAFF
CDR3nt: TGTGCCTGCTATTTACAGGGGGAAAGGACTGAAGCTTTCTTT

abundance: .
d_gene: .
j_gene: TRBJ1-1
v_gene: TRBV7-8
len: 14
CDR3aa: CASSLYGGPAEAFF
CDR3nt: TGTGCCAGCAGCTTATACGGGGGGCCGGCTGAAGCTTTCTTT

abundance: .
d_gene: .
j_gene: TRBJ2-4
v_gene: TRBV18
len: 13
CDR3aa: CASSPGHENIQYF
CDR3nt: TGTGCCAGCTCACCGGGACACGAAAACATTCAGTACTTC

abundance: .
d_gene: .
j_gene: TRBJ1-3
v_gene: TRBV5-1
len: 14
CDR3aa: CASSLGQAGNTIYF
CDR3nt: TGCGCCAGCAGCTTGGGACAGGCTGGAAACACCATATATTTT

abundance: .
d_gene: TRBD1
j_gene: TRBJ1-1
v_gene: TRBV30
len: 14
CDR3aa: CAWSAGTGGAEAFF
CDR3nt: TGTGCCTGGAGTGCCGGGACAGGCGGCGCTGAAGCTTTCTTT

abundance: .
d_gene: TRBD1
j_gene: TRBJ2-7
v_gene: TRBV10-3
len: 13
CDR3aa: CAISTTGDDEQYF
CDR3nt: TGTGCCATCAGTACGACAGGGGACGACGAGCAGTACTTC

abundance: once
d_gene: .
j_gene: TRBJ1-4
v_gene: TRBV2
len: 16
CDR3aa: CASSEGGGGHREKLFF
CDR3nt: TGTGCCAGCAGTGAAGGGGGTGGGGGACACCGTGAAAAACTGTTTTTT

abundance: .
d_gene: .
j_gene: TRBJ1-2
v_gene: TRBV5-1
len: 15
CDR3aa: CASSLDGGSEAGYTF
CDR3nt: TGCGCCAGCAGCTTGGATGGAGGATCGGAGGCTGGCTACACCTTC

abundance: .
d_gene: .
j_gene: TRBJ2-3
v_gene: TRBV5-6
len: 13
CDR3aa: CASSPQGGITQYF
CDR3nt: TGTGCCAGCAGCCCACAGGGGGGGATTACGCAGTATTTT

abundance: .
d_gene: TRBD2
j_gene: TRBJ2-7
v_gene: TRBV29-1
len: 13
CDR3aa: CSVEDTSGDEQYF
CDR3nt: TGCAGCGTTGAAGATACTAGCGGGGACGAGCAGTACTTC

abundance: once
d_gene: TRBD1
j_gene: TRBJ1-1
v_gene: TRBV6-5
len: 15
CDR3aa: CASSYQGQGVTEAFF
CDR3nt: TGTGCCAGCAGTTACCAGGGACAGGGGGTCACTGAAGCTTTCTTT

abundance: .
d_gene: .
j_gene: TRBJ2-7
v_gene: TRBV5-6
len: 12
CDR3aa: CASRGASYEQYF
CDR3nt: TGTGCCAGCCGGGGGGCCTCCTACGAGCAGTACTTC

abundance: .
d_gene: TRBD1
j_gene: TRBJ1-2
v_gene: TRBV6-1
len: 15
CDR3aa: CASSEEGTGDYGYTF
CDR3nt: TGTGCCAGCAGTGAAGAAGGGACAGGGGACTATGGCTACACCTTC

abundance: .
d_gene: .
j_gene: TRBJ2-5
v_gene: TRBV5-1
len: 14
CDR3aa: CASSFSGVQETQYF
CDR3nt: TGCGCCAGCAGCTTTAGCGGAGTCCAAGAGACCCAGTACTTC